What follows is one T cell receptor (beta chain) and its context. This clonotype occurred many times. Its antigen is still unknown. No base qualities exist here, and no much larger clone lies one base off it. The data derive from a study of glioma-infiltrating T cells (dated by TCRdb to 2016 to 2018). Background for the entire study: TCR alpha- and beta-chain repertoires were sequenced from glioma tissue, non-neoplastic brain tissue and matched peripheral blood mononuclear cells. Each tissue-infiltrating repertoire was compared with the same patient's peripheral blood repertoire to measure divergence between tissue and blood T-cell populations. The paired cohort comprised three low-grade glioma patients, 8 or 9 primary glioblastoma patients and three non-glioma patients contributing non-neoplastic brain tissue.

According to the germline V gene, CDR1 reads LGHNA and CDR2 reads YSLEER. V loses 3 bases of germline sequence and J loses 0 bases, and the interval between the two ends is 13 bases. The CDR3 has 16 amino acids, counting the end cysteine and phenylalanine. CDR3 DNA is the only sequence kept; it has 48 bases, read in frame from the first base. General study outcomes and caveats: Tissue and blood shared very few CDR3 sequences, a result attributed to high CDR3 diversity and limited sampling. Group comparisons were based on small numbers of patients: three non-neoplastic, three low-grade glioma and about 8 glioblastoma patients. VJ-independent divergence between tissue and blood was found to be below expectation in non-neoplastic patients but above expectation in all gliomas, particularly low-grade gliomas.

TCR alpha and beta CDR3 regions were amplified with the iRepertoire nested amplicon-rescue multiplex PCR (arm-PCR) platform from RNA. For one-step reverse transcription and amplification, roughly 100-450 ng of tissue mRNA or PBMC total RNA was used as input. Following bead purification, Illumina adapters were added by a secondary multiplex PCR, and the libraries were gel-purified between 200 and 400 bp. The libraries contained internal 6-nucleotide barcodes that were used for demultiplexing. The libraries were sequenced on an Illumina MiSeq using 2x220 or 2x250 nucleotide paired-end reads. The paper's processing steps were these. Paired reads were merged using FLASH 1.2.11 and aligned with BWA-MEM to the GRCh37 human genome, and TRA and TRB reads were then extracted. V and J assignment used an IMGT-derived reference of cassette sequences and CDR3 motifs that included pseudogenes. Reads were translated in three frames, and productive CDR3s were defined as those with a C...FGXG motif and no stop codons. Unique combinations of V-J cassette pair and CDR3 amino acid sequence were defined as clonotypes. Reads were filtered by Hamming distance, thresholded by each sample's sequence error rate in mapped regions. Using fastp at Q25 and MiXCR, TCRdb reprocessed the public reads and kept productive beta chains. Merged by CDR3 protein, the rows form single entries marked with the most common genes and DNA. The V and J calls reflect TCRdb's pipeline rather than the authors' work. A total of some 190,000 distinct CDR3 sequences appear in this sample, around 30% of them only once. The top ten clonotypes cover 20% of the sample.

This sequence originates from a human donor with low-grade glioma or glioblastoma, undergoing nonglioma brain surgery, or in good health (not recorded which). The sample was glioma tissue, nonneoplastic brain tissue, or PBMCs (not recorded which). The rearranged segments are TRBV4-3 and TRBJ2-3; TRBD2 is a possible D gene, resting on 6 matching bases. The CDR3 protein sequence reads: CASSHGDWKSTDTQYF. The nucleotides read TGCGCCAGCAGCCATGGGGACTGGAAGAGCACAGATACGCAGTATTTT.